The present T cell receptor (beta chain) was sequenced within a study of CD8 T cells in ankylosing spondylitis. Each CDR3 protein gets one entry after TCRdb re-called the 5' RACE reads with MiXCR. The sample carries 80,000 to 100,000 distinct CDR3 sequences, around 9.4% recorded once. This clonotype was observed many times. What it binds is not known. Overall study findings and caveats: Clones linked to the disease showed a CD8+ phenotype. They occurred at relatively low frequencies in peripheral blood. In ankylosing spondylitis blood, a motif of eight highly homologous TCR beta variants appeared characteristic.

The CDR3 length is 19 residues. With 4 bases removed from V and 3 bases from J, the gap between germline ends came to 25 bases. The germline V gene has CDR1 MNHNS and CDR2 SASEGT. This sequence was found in a male donor with ankylosing spondylitis or in good health (not recorded which). The chain couples TRBV6-1 to TRBJ1-5, with D tentatively TRBD1 (6 bases). Sequencing was done on a sample of blood, either unsorted or a sorted T cell fraction (not recorded which). CDR3 in DNA: TGTGCCAGCAGTGGGCCTAGCAGGTGGGGGCAGAGGGACAATCAGCCCCAGCATTTT. Translation gives CASSGPSRWGQRDNQPQHF.